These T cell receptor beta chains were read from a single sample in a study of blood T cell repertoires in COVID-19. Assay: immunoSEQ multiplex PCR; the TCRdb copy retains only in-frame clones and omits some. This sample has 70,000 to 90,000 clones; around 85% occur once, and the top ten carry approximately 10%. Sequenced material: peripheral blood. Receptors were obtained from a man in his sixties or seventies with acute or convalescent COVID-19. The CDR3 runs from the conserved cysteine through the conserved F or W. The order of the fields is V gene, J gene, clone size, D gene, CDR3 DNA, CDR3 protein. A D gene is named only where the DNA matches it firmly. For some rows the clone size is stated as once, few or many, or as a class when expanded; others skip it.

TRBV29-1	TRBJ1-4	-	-	TGCAGCGTTAGAACAGGGCCAAATGAAAAACTGTTTTTT	CSVRTGPNEKLFF
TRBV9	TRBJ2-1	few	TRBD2	TGTGCCAGCAGCGTAGTAGGCGGGGGGGCGGATGAGCAGTTCTTC	CASSVVGGGADEQFF
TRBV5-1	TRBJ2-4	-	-	TGCGCCAGCAGCCCCGACGGGGGAGCCAAAAACATTCAGTACTTC	CASSPDGGAKNIQYF
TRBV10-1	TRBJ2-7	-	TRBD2	TGCGCCAGCAGTGAGGGGGGGGACTATAACTACGAGCAGTACTTC	CASSEGGDYNYEQYF
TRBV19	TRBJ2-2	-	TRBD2	TGTGCCAGTACCCCGACTAGCGGGGGCAACTGGGGGGAGCTGTTTTTT	CASTPTSGGNWGELFF
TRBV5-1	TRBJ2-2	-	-	TGCGCCAGCAAAAGACAGGTCAACACCGGGGAGCTGTTTTTT	CASKRQVNTGELFF
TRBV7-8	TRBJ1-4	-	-	TGTGCCAGCAGCCCCCGTGGGGGGGGTAATGAAAAACTGTTTTTT	CASSPRGGGNEKLFF
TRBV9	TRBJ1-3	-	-	TGTGCCAGCAGCCCACTTGCCGGGGCTGGAAACACCATATATTTT	CASSPLAGAGNTIYF
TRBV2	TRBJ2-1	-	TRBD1	TGTGCCAGCAGGACAGGGAATAATGGCAATGAGCAGTTCTTC	CASRTGNNGNEQFF
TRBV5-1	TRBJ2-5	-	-	TGCGCCAGCAGCTTGGAAAGCGGGCTAGAGACCCAGTACTTC	CASSLESGLETQYF
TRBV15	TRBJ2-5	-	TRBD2	TGTGCCACCAGCTTGGGGGGGTTCCAAGAGACCCAGTACTTC	CATSLGGFQETQYF
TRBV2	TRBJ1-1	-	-	TGTGCCAGCAGTGAATTGGGGGGGACTGAAGCTTTCTTT	CASSELGGTEAFF
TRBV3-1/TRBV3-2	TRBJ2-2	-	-	TGTGCCAGCAGCCCCACTCCGTTCGGGGAGCTGTTTTTT	CASSPTPFGELFF
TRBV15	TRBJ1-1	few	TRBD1	TGTGCCACAGGGACAGGGATGGACACTGAAGCTTTCTTT	CATGTGMDTEAFF
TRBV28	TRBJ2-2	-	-	TGTGCCAGCAGGCGGGTGAACGGGGAGCTGTTTTTT	CASRRVNGELFF
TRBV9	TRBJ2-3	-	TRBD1	TGTGCCAGCAGCGTAGCAGGACAGGGCACAGATACGCAGTATTTT	CASSVAGQGTDTQYF
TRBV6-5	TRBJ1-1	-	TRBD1	TGTGCCAGCAGTCCCCGTCAGGGGGCTTCCCCTGAAGCTTTCTTT	CASSPRQGASPEAFF
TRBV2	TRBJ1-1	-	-	TGTGCCAGCAAACAGGGAGAGGAGACTGAAGCTTTCTTT	CASKQGEETEAFF
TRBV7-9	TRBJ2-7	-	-	TGTGCCAGCAGCTTAGCGGGGGGGCGGTCCTACGAGCAGTACTTC	CASSLAGGRSYEQYF
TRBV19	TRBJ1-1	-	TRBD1	TGTGCCAGTAGTATTCTGGGACAGGGGAAGGGCTACACTGAAGCTTTCTTT	CASSILGQGKGYTEAFF
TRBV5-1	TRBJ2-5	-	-	TGCGCCAGCAGCATGAGCCGAAAAGAGACCCAGTACTTC	CASSMSRKETQYF
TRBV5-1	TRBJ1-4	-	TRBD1	TGCGCCAGCAGCGCGGGACAGGGCTTAGGGAAACTGTTTTTT	CASSAGQGLGKLFF
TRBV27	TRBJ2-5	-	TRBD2	TGTGCCAGCAGGGGACTACAAGAGACCCAGTACTTC	CASRGLQETQYF
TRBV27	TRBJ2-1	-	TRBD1	TGTGCCAGCAGTTTATGGCAGGGGGCTTACAATGAGCAGTTCTTC	CASSLWQGAYNEQFF
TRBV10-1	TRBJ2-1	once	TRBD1	TGCGCCAGCAGCATGGGGCAGGGGGCCAATGAGCAGTTCTTC	CASSMGQGANEQFF
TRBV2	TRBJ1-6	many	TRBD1	TGTGCCAGCAGGCCTTGGACAGGGCAAGGCTCACCCCTCCACTTT	CASRPWTGQGSPLHF
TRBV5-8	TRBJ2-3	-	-	TGTGCCAGCAGCGTTGGACACAGCACAGATACGCAGTATTTT	CASSVGHSTDTQYF
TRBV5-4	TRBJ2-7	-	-	TGTGCCAGCAGCTTGGAAGGCCTCGCGAGGGAGCAGTACTTC	CASSLEGLAREQYF
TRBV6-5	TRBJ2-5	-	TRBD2	TGTGCCAGCAGTTACTCGTACGGGGGGGCCAGAGAGACCCAGTACTTC	CASSYSYGGARETQYF
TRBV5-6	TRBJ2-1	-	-	TGTGCCAGCAGCTTGGAGACAGTCAAAGGTGAGCAGTTCTTC	CASSLETVKGEQFF
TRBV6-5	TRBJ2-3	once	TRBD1	TGTGCCACAATAAAGGACAGGATTTACACAGATACGCAGTATTTT	CATIKDRIYTDTQYF
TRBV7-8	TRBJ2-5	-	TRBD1	TGTGCCAGCAGCTTAGAGCTGGGACAGGGGGCAGAGACCCAGTACTTC	CASSLELGQGAETQYF
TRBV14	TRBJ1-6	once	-	TGTGCCAGCAGCCAAGGGGCCCTGTCAAATTCACCCCTCCACTTT	CASSQGALSNSPLHF
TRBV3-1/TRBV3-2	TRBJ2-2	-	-	TGTGCCAGCAGCCAGGTTGGAGGGGACACCGGGGAGCTGTTTTTT	CASSQVGGDTGELFF
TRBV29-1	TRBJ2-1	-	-	TGCAGCGCCAAGACAGGTACGGATGAGCAGTTCTTC	CSAKTGTDEQFF
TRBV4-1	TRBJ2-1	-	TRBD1	TGCGCCAGCAGCCAAGGGACAGGGGGCGCAAGCAATGAGCAGTTCTTC	CASSQGTGGASNEQFF
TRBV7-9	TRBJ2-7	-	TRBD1	TGTGCCAGCAGCCGGACAGGCTCCTACGAGCAGTACTTC	CASSRTGSYEQYF
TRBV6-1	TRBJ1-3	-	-	TGTGCCAGCAGTGAGGCGGTACCCTCTGGAAACACCATATATTTT	CASSEAVPSGNTIYF
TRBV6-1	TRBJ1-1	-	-	TGTGCCAGCAGTGAAGGACAGAACACTGAAGCTTTCTTT	CASSEGQNTEAFF
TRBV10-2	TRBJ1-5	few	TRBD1	TGCGCCAGCAGTGAAGGCAGGGGGTACGGTCAGCCCCAGCATTTT	CASSEGRGYGQPQHF
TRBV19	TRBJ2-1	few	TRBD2	TGTGCCAGTAGTACACGGGGGGGGAAGAATGAGCAGTTCTTC	CASSTRGGKNEQFF
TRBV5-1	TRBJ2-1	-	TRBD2	TGCGCCAGCAGCCTCGGACTAGGCCCGGGGGAGCAGTTCTTC	CASSLGLGPGEQFF
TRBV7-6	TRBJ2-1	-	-	TGTGCCAGCAGTTCCGAGCGGAATGAGCAGTTCTTC	CASSSERNEQFF
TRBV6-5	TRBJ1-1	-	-	TGTGCCAGCAGCCGGAGGGGTAACACTGAAGCTTTCTTT	CASSRRGNTEAFF
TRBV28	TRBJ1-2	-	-	TGTGCCAGCAGTTCCCGGGCTTGGGACACCCACGGACATGGCTACACCTTC	CASSSRAWDTHGHGYTF
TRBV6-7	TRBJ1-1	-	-	TGTGCCAGCAGACCAACATCTGATTTCGCTGAAGCTTTCTTT	CASRPTSDFAEAFF
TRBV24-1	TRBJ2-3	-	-	TGTGCCACCAGTGATTTGAAGGGACGGAGAGGGACTAGCACAGATACGCAGTATTTT	CATSDLKGRRGTSTDTQYF
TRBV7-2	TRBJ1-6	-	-	TGTGCCAGCAGCTTAGTTCTCGTCGGTTCACCCCTCCACTTT	CASSLVLVGSPLHF
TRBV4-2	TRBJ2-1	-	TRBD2	TGTGCCAGCAGCCAAGGGGCTAGCGGGGTTAATGAGCAGTTCTTC	CASSQGASGVNEQFF
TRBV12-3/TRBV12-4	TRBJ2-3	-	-	TGTGCCAGCAGTCCTTTCGCGGATACGCAGTATTTT	CASSPFADTQYF
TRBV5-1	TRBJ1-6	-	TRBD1	TGCGCCAGCAGCTTGGTGGGACAGGCATCCTATAATTCACCCCTCCACTTT	CASSLVGQASYNSPLHF
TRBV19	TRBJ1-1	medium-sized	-	TGTGCCAGTAGTCCGTGGGCACAGGGACCCCTGAACACTGAAGCTTTCTTT	CASSPWAQGPLNTEAFF
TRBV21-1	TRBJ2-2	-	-	TGTGCCAGCAGCAAAGTTTCTAGCGGGGTCACCGGGGAGCTGTTTTTT	CASSKVSSGVTGELFF
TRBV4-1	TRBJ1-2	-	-	TGCGCCAGCAGCGACCGAGGGCGCGGGAATGGCTACACCTTC	CASSDRGRGNGYTF